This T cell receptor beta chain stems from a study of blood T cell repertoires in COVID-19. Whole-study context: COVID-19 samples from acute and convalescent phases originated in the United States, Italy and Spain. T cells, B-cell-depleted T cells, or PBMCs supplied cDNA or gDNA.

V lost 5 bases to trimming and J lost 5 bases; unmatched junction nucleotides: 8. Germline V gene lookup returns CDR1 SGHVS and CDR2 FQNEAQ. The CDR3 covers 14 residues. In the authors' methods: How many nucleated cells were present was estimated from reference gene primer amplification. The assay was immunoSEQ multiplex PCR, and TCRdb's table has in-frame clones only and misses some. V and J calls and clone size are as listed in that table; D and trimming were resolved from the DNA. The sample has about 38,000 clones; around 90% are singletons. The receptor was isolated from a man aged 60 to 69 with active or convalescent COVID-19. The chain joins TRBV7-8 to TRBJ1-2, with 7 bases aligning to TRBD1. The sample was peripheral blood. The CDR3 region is CASSTDRVGYGYTF. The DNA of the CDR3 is TGTGCCAGCAGCACCGACAGGGTAGGGTATGGCTACACCTTC.